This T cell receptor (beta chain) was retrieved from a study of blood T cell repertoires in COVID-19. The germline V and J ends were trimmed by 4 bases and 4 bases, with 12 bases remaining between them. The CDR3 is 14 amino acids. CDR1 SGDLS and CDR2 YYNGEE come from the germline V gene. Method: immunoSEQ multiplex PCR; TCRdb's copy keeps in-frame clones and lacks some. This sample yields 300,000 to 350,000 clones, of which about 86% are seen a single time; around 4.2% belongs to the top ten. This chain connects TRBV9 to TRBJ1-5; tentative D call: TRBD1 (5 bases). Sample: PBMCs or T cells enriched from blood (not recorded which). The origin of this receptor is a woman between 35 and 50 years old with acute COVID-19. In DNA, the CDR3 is TGTGCCAGCAGCCCTCGCCCAGGGAATCAGCCCCAGCATTTT. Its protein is CASSPRPGNQPQHF. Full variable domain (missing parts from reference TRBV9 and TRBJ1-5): DSGVTQTPKHLITATGQRVTLRCSPRSGDLSVYWYQQSLDQGLQFLIQYYNGEERAKGNILERFSAQQFPDLHSELNLSSLELGDSALYFCASSPRPGNQPQHFGDGTRLSIL.